A single T cell receptor (beta chain) is shown here with its context. These data belong to a study of OX40 agonist ivuxolimab in advanced cancers. For the study at large: Patients received ivuxolimab, an intravenous treatment, every 2 weeks at 0.01 to 10 mg/kg.

Some clones are missing from TCRdb's copy, which holds only in-frame ones; the method was immunoSEQ multiplex PCR. The table includes under 95,000 clones, approximately 89% detected once. The sequencing used CD4+ or CD8+ T cells sorted from blood, collected in a trial of the OX40 agonist ivuxolimab. This sequence originates from an adult with an advanced solid tumor such as melanoma, head and neck, liver or kidney cancer.

The chain's CDR3 is CASSLKVYGQRYNEQFF. CDR3 DNA sequence: TGTGCCAGCAGCTTAAAAGTATATGGACAGAGATACAATGAGCAGTTCTTC. J is TRBJ2-1 and V is TRBV7-2, with TRBD1 as a possible D gene (6 bases). Germline loops: CDR1 SGHTA, CDR2 FQGNSA. The CDR3 is 17 residues long. V gave up 2 bases and J gave up 4 bases, with 18 bases separating them.